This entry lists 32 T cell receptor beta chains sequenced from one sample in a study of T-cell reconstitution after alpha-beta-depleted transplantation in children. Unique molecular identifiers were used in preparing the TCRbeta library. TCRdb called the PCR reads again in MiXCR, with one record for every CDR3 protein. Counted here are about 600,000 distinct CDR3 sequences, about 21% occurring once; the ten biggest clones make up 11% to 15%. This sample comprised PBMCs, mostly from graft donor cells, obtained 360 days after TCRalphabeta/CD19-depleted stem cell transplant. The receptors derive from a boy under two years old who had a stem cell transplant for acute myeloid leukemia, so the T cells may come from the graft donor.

CDR3 nucleotide sequence: TGTGCCAGCAGCGGCAGCGTTTACGAGCAGTACGTC. Residues: CASSGSVYEQYV. The chain uses TRBV7-9 and TRBJ2-7; the D is unclear. The CDR3 is 12 amino acids. The V gene's germline CDR1 is SEHNR and CDR2 FQNEAQ (reference sequence). Trimming removed 5 bases from V and 4 bases from J, with 9 bases in between.

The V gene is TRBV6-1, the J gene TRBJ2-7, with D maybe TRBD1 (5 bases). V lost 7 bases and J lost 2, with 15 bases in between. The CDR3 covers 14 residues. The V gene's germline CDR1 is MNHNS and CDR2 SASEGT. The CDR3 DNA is TGTGCCAGCACCAGGGATTTGGGCGCCTACGAGCAGTACTTC. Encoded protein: CASTRDLGAYEQYF.

CDR3 sequence reads: CASSSGQGRAFF. The CDR3 nucleotides read TGTGCCAGCAGCTCCGGACAGGGGAGGGCTTTCTTT. The chain uses TRBV7-9 and TRBJ1-1, with 9 bases fitting TRBD1. Trimming removed 4 bases from V and 11 bases from J; junction bases left unmatched: 5. The germline V gene encodes CDR1 SEHNR and CDR2 FQNEAQ (reference sequence). The CDR3 has 12 residues.

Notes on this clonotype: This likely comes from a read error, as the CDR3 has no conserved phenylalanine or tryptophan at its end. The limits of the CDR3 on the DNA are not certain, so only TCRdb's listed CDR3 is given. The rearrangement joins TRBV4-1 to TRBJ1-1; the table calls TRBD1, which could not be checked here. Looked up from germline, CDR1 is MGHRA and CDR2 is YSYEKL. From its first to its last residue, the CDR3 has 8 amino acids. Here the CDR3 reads CASSRIGA.

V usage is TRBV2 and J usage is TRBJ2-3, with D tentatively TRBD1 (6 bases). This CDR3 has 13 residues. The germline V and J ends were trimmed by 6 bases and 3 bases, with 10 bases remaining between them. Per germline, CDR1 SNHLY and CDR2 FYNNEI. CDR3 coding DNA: TGTGCCAGCAGACAGGGTAGAACAGATACGCAGTATTTT. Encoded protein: CASRQGRTDTQYF.

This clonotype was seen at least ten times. This CDR3 reads CSARRGIAGGLGREQFF. The CDR3 DNA sequence: TGCAGTGCTAGAAGGGGAATAGCGGGGGGACTCGGTCGTGAGCAGTTCTTC. The rearrangement links TRBV20-1 to TRBJ2-1; 10 bases agree with TRBD2. The ends lost 2 bases at V and 9 bases at J; junction bases unmatched: 16. CDR3 length: 17 amino acids. Germline CDR1 reads DFQATT; CDR2 reads SNEGSKA (reference sequence).

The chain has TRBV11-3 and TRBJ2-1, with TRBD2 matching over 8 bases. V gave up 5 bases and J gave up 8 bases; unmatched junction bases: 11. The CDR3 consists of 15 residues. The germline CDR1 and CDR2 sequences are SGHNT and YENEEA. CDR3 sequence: CASSLSRGGPDEQFF. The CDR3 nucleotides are TGTGCCAGCAGCCTCAGTCGGGGGGGCCCCGATGAGCAGTTCTTC.

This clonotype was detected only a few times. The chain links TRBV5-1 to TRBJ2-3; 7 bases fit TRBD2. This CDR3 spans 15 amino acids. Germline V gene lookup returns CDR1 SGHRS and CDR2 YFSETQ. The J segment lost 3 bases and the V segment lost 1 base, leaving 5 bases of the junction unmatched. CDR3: CASSLLQRGTDTQYF. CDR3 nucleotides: TGCGCCAGCAGCTTGTTACAGCGGGGTACAGATACGCAGTATTTT.

Here the CDR3 DNA reads TGTGCCAGCAGTCCGGACTACTACGAGCAGTACTTC. Protein product: CASSPDYYEQYF. The chain has TRBV5-8 and TRBJ2-7; possible D gene TRBD2, 6 bases. This CDR3 region has 12 residues. From germline, CDR1 is SGHTS and CDR2 YDEGEE. V lost 5 bases to trimming and J lost 3 bases, with 9 bases between them.

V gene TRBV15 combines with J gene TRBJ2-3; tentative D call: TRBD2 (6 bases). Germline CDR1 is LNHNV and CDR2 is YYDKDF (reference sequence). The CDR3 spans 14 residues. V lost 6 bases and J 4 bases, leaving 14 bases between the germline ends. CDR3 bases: TGTGCCACCAGAGGCGGGGAAGACGCAGATACGCAGTATTTT. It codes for CATRGGEDADTQYF.

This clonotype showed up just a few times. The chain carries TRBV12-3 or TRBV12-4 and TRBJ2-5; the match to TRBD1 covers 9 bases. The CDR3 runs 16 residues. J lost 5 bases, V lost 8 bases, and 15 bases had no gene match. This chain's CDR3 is CASSVRDRDVWETQYF. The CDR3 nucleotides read TGTGCCAGCTCCGTCCGGGACAGGGATGTTTGGGAGACCCAGTACTTC.

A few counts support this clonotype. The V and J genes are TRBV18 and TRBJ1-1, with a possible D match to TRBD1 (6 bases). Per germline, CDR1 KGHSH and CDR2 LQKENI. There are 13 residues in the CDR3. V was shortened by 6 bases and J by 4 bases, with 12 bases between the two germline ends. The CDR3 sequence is CASSQGTGTEAFF. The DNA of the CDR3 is TGTGCCAGCTCCCAGGGGACGGGCACTGAAGCTTTCTTT.

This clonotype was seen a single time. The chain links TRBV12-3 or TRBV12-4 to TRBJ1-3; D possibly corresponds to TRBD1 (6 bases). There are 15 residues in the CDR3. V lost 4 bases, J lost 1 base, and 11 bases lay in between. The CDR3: CASSYERGSGNTIYF. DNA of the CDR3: TGTGCCAGCAGTTATGAAAGGGGGTCTGGAAACACCATATATTTT.

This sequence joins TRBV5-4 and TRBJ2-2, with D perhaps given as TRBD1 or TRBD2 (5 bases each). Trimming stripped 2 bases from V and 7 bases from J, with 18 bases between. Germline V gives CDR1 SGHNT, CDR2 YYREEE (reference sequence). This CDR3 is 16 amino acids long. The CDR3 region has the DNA TGTGCCAGCAGCTTCCCGGGACCGCCCCCAAGCGGGGAGCTGTTTTTT. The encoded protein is CASSFPGPPPSGELFF. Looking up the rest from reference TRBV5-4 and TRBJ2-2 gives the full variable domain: ETGVTQSPTHLIKTRGQQVTLRCSSQSGHNTVSWYQQALGQGPQFIFQYYREEENGRGNFPPRFSGLQFPNYSSELNVNALELDDSALYLCASSFPGPPPSGELFFGEGSRLTVL.

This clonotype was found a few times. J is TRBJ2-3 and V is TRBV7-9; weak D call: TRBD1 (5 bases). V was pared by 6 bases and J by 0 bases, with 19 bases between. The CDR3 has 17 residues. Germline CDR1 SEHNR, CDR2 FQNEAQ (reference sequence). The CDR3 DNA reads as TGTGCCAGCAGTACTACACGCAGGGAAACTAGCACAGATACGCAGTATTTT. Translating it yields CASSTTRRETSTDTQYF.

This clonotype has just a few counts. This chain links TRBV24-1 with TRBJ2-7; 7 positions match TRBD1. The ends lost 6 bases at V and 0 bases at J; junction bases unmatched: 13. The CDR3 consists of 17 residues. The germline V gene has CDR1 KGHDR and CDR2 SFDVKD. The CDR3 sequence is CATSLSKPGQSSYEQYF. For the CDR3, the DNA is TGTGCCACCAGTTTATCCAAGCCGGGACAGAGCTCCTACGAGCAGTACTTC.

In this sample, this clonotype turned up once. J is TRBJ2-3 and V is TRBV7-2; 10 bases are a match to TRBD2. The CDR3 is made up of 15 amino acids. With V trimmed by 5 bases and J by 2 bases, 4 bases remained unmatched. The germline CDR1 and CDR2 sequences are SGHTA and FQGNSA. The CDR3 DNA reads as TGTGCCAGCAGCACACTAGCGGGGTACACAGATACGCAGTATTTT. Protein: CASSTLAGYTDTQYF.

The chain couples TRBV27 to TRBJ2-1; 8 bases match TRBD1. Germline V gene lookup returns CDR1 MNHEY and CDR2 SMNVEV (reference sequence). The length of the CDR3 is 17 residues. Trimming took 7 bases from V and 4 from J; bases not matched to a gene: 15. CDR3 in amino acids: CASKEYLTGALYNEQFF. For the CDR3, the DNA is TGTGCCAGCAAGGAATACTTGACAGGGGCCCTTTACAATGAGCAGTTCTTC.

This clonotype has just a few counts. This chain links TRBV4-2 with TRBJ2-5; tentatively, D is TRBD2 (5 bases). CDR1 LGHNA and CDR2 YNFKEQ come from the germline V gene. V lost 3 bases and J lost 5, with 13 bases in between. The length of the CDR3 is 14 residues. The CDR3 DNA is TGTGCCAGCAGCCACTACTCGACGGGGGAGACCCAGTACTTC. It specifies CASSHYSTGETQYF.

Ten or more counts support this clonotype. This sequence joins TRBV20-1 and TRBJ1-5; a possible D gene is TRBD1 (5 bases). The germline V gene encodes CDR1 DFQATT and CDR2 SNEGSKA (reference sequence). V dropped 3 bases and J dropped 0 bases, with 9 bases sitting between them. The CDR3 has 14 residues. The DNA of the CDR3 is TGCAGTGCTAGTAGGGGCTTTAGCAATCAGCCCCAGCATTTT. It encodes CSASRGFSNQPQHF.

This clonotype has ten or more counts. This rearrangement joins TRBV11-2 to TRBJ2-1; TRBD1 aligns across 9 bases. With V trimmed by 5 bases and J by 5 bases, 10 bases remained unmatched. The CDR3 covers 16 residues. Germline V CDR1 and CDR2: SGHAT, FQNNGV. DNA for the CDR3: TGTGCCAGCAGCCCGTGGGGGGACAGGGCTCACAATGAGCAGTTCTTC. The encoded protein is CASSPWGDRAHNEQFF.

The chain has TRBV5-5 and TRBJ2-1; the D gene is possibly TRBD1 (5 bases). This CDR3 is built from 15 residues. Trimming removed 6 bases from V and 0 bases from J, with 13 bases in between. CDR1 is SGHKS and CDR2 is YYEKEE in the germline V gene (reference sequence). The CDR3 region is CASTTGHSSYNEQFF. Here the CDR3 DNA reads TGTGCCAGCACCACCGGACATAGCTCCTACAATGAGCAGTTCTTC.

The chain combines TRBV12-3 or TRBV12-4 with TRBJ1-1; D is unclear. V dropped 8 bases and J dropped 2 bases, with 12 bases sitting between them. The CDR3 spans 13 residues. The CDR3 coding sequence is TGTGCCAGCGTCGGTAGGGCTAACACTGAAGCTTTCTTT. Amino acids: CASVGRANTEAFF.

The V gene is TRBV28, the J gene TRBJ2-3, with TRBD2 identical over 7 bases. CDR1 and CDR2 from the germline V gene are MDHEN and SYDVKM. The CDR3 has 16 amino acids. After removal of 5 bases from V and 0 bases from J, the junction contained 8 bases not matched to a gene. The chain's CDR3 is CASSLPRRGSTDTQYF. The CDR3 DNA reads TGTGCCAGCAGTCTCCCACGGCGGGGGAGCACAGATACGCAGTATTTT.

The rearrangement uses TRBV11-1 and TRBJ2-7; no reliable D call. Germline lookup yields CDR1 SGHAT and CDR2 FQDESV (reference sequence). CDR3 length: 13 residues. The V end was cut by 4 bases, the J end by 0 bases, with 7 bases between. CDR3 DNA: TGTGCCAGCAGCTCCTACGTCTCCTACGAGCAGTACTTC. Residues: CASSSYVSYEQYF.

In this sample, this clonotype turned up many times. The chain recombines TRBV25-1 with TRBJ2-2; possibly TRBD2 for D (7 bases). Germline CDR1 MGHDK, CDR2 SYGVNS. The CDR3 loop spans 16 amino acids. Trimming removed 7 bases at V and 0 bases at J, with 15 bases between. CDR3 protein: CASTPRGGPNTGELFF. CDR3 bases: TGTGCCAGCACCCCAAGGGGGGGGCCGAACACCGGGGAGCTGTTTTTT.

The chain's CDR3 is CASSPDDQRGLNAGELFF. DNA for the CDR3: TGTGCCAGCAGCCCCGACGACCAGCGGGGCCTCAACGCCGGGGAGCTGTTTTTT. The V call is TRBV4-2, the J call TRBJ2-2; TRBD2 matches 7 bases. V was clipped by 4 bases and J by 6 bases; unmatched bases: 17. Germline CDR1 and CDR2: LGHNA and YNFKEQ. The CDR3 covers 18 residues.

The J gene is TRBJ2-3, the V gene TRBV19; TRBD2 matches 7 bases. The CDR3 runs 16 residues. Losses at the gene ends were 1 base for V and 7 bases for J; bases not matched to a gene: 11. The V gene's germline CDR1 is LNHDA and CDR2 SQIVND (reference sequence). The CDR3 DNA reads TGTGCCAGTAGTATAGTTTACCGTGGGGGGGTCAATACGCAGTATTTT. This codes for CASSIVYRGGVNTQYF. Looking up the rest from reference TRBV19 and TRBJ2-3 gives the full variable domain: DGGITQSPKYLFRKEGQNVTLSCEQNLNHDAMYWYRQDPGQGLRLIYYSQIVNDFQKGDIAEGYSVSREKKESFPLTVTSAQKNPTAFYLCASSIVYRGGVNTQYFGPGTRLTVL.

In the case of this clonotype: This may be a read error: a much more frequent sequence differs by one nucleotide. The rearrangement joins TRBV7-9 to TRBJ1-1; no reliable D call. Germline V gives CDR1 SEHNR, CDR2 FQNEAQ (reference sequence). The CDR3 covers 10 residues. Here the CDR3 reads CPSSTGEAFF. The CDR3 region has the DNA TGTCCCAGCAGCACGGGCGAAGCTTTCTTT.

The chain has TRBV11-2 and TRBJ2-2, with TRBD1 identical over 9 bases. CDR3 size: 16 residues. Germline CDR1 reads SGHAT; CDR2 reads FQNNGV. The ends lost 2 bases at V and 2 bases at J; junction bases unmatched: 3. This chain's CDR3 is CASSLRGQGNTGELFF. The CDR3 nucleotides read TGTGCCAGCAGCTTACGGGGACAGGGTAACACCGGGGAGCTGTTTTTT.

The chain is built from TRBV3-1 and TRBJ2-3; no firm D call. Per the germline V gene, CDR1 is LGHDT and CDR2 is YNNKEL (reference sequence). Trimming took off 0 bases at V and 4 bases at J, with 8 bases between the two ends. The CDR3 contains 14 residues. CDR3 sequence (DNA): TGTGCCAGCAGCCAAGATCGCCGTTCAGATACGCAGTATTTT. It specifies CASSQDRRSDTQYF.

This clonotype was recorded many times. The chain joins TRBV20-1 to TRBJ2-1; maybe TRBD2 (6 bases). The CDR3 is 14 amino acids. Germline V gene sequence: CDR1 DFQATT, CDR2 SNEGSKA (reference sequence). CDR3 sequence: CASYWTIVGNEQFF. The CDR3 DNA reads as TGCGCCTCCTATTGGACTATAGTAGGGAATGAGCAGTTCTTC.